Shown below are 26 T cell receptor beta chains from a single sample sequenced in a study of CD8 T cells in ankylosing spondylitis. TCRdb reanalysed the 5' RACE reads using MiXCR and keeps one entry per CDR3 protein. Counted here are 200,000 or so distinct CDR3 sequences, under 30% occurring once; the ten biggest clones make up roughly 6.7%. What was sequenced was blood, either unsorted or a sorted T cell fraction (not recorded which). The receptor set was obtained from a male donor with ankylosing spondylitis or in good health (not recorded which).

This clonotype was picked up many times. The V and J genes are TRBV20-1 and TRBJ2-1; D unclear. Trimming took off 5 bases at V and 0 bases at J, with 14 bases between the two ends. Germline values: CDR1 DFQATT, CDR2 SNEGSKA (reference sequence). The CDR3 covers 15 residues. CDR3 loop: CSALRPASSYNEQFF. In nucleotides, the CDR3 is TGCAGTGCTCTCCGACCTGCGAGCTCCTACAATGAGCAGTTCTTC.

This clonotype came up a few times. This chain connects TRBV3-1 to TRBJ2-1; D may match TRBD1 or TRBD2 (5 bases each). V was pared by 2 bases and J by 10 bases, with 18 bases between. The CDR3 covers 15 residues. CDR1 and CDR2 (germline): LGHDT, YNNKEL (reference sequence). The CDR3 DNA reads TGTGCCAGCAGCCAACGGGACGGACCAGCGGTCGAGCAGTTCTTC. This translates into CASSQRDGPAVEQFF.

In its sample, this clonotype was seen many times. The J gene is TRBJ1-6, the V gene TRBV5-1; possible D gene TRBD1, 5 bases. This CDR3 spans 15 amino acids. Trimming cost V 3 bases and J 5 bases, with 12 bases left between them. CDR1 and CDR2 (germline): SGHRS, YFSETQ. The CDR3 DNA reads as TGCGCCAGCAGCTCCGTGGGACGGGATAATTCACCCCTCCACTTT. Translated: CASSSVGRDNSPLHF.

The V gene is TRBV12-3 or TRBV12-4, the J gene TRBJ1-6, with TRBD1 identical over 8 bases. The CDR3 extends over 13 amino acids. J gave up 12 bases and V 6 bases, and 7 bases lay outside the gene matches. The CDR3 DNA sequence: TGTGCCAGCAGCGATTTTACAGGGGGACCCCTCCACTTT. It specifies CASSDFTGGPLHF.

The sample holds many counts of this clonotype. The gene calls are TRBV28 and TRBJ2-1, with D possibly TRBD2 on 5 matching bases. The CDR3 is made up of 13 amino acids. V lost 1 base and J 7 bases, leaving 8 bases between the germline ends. Germline V gene lookup returns CDR1 MDHEN and CDR2 SYDVKM. CDR3 sequence (DNA): TGTGCCAGCAGTTTATCTAGCATGAATGAGCAGTTCTTC. Translating it yields CASSLSSMNEQFF.

This clonotype was seen at least ten times. The chain has TRBV5-4 and TRBJ2-1, with 8 bases aligning to TRBD2. The CDR3 sequence is 15 residues long. Germline-derived CDR1 and CDR2 are SGHNT and YYREEE (reference sequence). Germline trimming cut 4 bases from V and 0 bases from J; bases unmatched to any gene: 3. This CDR3 is CASSREGASYNEQFF. CDR3 DNA: TGTGCCAGCAGCCGGGAGGGCGCCTCCTACAATGAGCAGTTCTTC. The whole variable domain, remainder taken from reference TRBV5-4 and TRBJ2-1, is ETGVTQSPTHLIKTRGQQVTLRCSSQSGHNTVSWYQQALGQGPQFIFQYYREEENGRGNFPPRFSGLQFPNYSSELNVNALELDDSALYLCASSREGASYNEQFFGPGTRLTVL.

This clonotype occurred a few times. This chain uses TRBV5-1 with TRBJ2-1; TRBD1 agrees at 8 bases. V lost 6 bases, J lost 2 bases, and 7 bases stayed unmatched. The CDR3 spans 15 residues. Germline lookup yields CDR1 SGHRS and CDR2 YFSETQ. The CDR3 DNA reads TGCGCCAGCACCGGACAGGGCTCCACCTACAATGAGCAGTTCTTC. Translating it yields CASTGQGSTYNEQFF.

This clonotype was seen at least ten times. This rearrangement joins TRBV9 to TRBJ2-3; the D is unclear. V dropped 0 bases and J dropped 2 bases, with 7 bases sitting between them. This CDR3 comprises 14 residues. CDR1 SGDLS and CDR2 YYNGEE come from the germline V gene. The CDR3 is CASSVVGHTDTQYF. As DNA, the CDR3 is TGTGCCAGCAGCGTAGTGGGCCACACAGATACGCAGTATTTT.

This clonotype was seen just once. The chain combines TRBV20-1 with TRBJ2-5; 8 bases line up with TRBD2. The CDR3 spans 16 residues. Germline CDR1 reads DFQATT; CDR2 reads SNEGSKA (reference sequence). J gave up 5 bases and V 3 bases, and 14 bases lay outside the gene matches. CDR3 DNA sequence: TGCAGTGCTAGGTTCCTAGCGGGCACGATGGGGGAGACCCAGTACTTC. It specifies CSARFLAGTMGETQYF.

This clonotype was observed a handful of times. The gene calls are TRBV20-1 and TRBJ2-7, with 8 nucleotides matching TRBD1. The CDR3 is 13 residues long. J lost 6 bases, V lost 6 bases, and 10 bases had no gene match. Germline CDR1 and CDR2: DFQATT and SNEGSKA (reference sequence). CDR3 sequence: CSAGRGQGGEQYF. CDR3 sequence (DNA): TGCAGTGCCGGAAGAGGACAGGGTGGCGAGCAGTACTTC.

This clonotype came up many times. The rearrangement joins TRBV5-6 to TRBJ2-1; D remains ambiguous. This CDR3 has 15 amino acids. Looked up from germline, CDR1 is SGHDT and CDR2 is YYEEEE. V lost 2 bases and J 2 bases, leaving 11 bases between the germline ends. CDR3 nucleotides: TGTGCCAGCAGCTTCGTCGACTGGACCTACAATGAGCAGTTCTTC. This translates into CASSFVDWTYNEQFF.

This clonotype was recorded a few times. The chain joins TRBV21-1 to TRBJ2-7; TRBD2, as called in the table, went unchecked against the DNA. TRBV21-1 is assigned pseudogene status. There are 14 residues in the CDR3. The DNA for the CDR3 is TGTGCCAGCAGCATTCTCCCCCCCCGCAACGAGCAGTACTTC. Its protein is CASSILPPRNEQYF.

This clonotype was counted between two and nine times. The gene calls are TRBV11-2 and TRBJ2-1, with a possible D match to TRBD2 (5 bases). The germline CDR1 and CDR2 sequences are SGHAT and FQNNGV. This CDR3 is built from 14 residues. Between the trimmed V and J ends, which lost 1 base and 6 bases, there was a span of 10 bases. The DNA of the CDR3 is TGTGCCAGCAGCTTAGGCACTAGTGGCAATGAGCAGTTCTTC. It yields the protein CASSLGTSGNEQFF.

V usage is TRBV7-9 and J usage is TRBJ1-5, with no clear D. The CDR3 runs 14 residues. The germline V gene has CDR1 SEHNR and CDR2 FQNEAQ (reference sequence). Deletions cut 5 bases from V and 2 bases from J, with 10 bases between. CDR3 protein: CASSLGVGNQPQHF. CDR3 DNA sequence: TGTGCCAGCAGCCTCGGTGTAGGCAATCAGCCCCAGCATTTT. Full variable domain (remainder filled in from reference TRBV7-9 and TRBJ1-5): DTGVSQNPRHKITKRGQNVTFRCDPISEHNRLYWYRQTLGQGPEFLTYFQNEAQLEKSRLLSDRFSAERPKGSFSTLEIQRTEQGDSAMYLCASSLGVGNQPQHFGDGTRLSIL.

This clonotype showed up many times. This chain links TRBV12-3 or TRBV12-4 with TRBJ2-1; 9 bases fit TRBD2. V lost 2 bases, J lost 8 bases, and 10 bases stayed unmatched. The CDR3 is 16 residues long. This CDR3 is CASSLSAGGFFDEQFF. The DNA of the CDR3 is TGTGCCAGCAGTTTATCGGCGGGAGGGTTTTTCGATGAGCAGTTCTTC.

This clonotype was seen a few times. This sequence joins TRBV20-1 and TRBJ2-1; 11 nucleotides agree with TRBD2. From germline, CDR1 is DFQATT and CDR2 SNEGSKA (reference sequence). The CDR3 consists of 14 residues. The trim removed 5 bases at V and 6 bases at J, leaving 6 bases unmatched. CDR3 sequence (DNA): TGCAGTGCTCTACTCGGGACTAGCGGCAATGAGCAGTTCTTC. It codes for CSALLGTSGNEQFF.

This clonotype was seen repeatedly, ten times or more. The chain uses TRBV12-3 or TRBV12-4 and TRBJ1-1; D might be TRBD1 (5 bases). This CDR3 has 14 residues. Trimming pared 9 bases from V and 1 base from J, leaving 15 bases between. CDR3 loop: CASIEFTGNTEAFF. The CDR3 DNA reads as TGTGCCAGTATTGAATTTACAGGGAACACTGAAGCTTTCTTT.

This clonotype has at least ten counts. Its ends do not fully match the called genes, so a read error is possible. The chain carries TRBV11-2 and TRBJ2-7; 13 bases are shared with TRBD2. CDR1 and CDR2 from the germline V gene are SGHAT and FQNNGV. The CDR3 sequence is 18 residues long. CDR3 residues: CASSLDPPYGTSGNRQYF. CDR3 bases: TGTGCCAGCAGCCTAGACCCCCCGTATGGGACTAGCGGGAACCGGCAGTACTTC.

This clonotype was counted many times. The rearrangement joins TRBV4-1 to TRBJ2-7, with 7 nucleotides matching TRBD2. The CDR3 is 16 residues long. With V trimmed by 0 bases and J by 3 bases, 8 bases remained unmatched. The germline V gene encodes CDR1 MGHRA and CDR2 YSYEKL. CDR3 amino acids: CASSQDQSAGVYEQYF. As DNA, the CDR3 is TGCGCCAGCAGCCAAGATCAATCGGCGGGAGTCTACGAGCAGTACTTC.

This clonotype was detected only a few times. J is TRBJ2-4 and V is TRBV7-2; D unresolved. This CDR3 region has 15 residues. CDR1 and CDR2 (germline): SGHTA, FQGNSA. The V and J ends lost 3 bases and 1 base respectively, with 10 bases between them. The CDR3 nucleotides are TGTGCCAGCAGCTTTGTGATTGGGGCCAAAAACATTCAGTACTTC. Protein: CASSFVIGAKNIQYF.

The chain joins TRBV5-1 to TRBJ2-7, with D perhaps matching TRBD2 (6 bases). Germline V CDR1 and CDR2: SGHRS, YFSETQ. CDR3 size: 14 residues. Trimming removed 4 bases from V and 0 bases from J, with 11 bases in between. CDR3 in DNA: TGCGCCAGCAGCCCCGGACTAAACTCCTACGAGCAGTACTTC. Translated: CASSPGLNSYEQYF.

The V and J genes are TRBV20-1 and TRBJ2-7; 7 bases line up with TRBD2. Losses at the gene ends were 2 bases for V and 2 bases for J; bases not matched to a gene: 9. This CDR3 spans 15 amino acids. Germline loops: CDR1 DFQATT, CDR2 SNEGSKA (reference sequence). The CDR3 sequence: CSARLGGSNPYEQYF. DNA for the CDR3: TGCAGTGCTAGACTCGGGGGGAGCAATCCCTACGAGCAGTACTTC.

The V call is TRBV5-6, the J call TRBJ1-4, with D possibly matching TRBD1 (5 bases). The ends were cut back, 2 bases at V and 7 bases at J, with 27 bases in the middle. Germline V gives CDR1 SGHDT, CDR2 YYEEEE. CDR3 length: 19 amino acids. CDR3 protein: CASSFQPPTSEGFGEKLFF. The CDR3 DNA sequence: TGTGCCAGCAGCTTCCAGCCGCCGACAAGCGAGGGGTTTGGTGAAAAACTGTTTTTT.

This clonotype showed up many times. This chain connects TRBV27 to TRBJ1-1, with D perhaps matching TRBD1 (5 bases). This CDR3 spans 14 amino acids. In germline, CDR1 is MNHEY, CDR2 SMNVEV (reference sequence). V was shortened by 3 bases and J by 4 bases, with 12 bases between the two germline ends. This CDR3 is CASSLNRGVTEAFF. The CDR3 nucleotides are TGTGCCAGCAGTTTGAACCGGGGGGTCACTGAAGCTTTCTTT.

This clonotype appeared many times. The chain links TRBV11-2 to TRBJ2-5, with TRBD2 as a possible D gene (6 bases). CDR3 size: 18 residues. Per the germline V gene, CDR1 is SGHAT and CDR2 is FQNNGV. V lost 3 bases and J lost 5, with 25 bases in between. In nucleotides, the CDR3 is TGTGCCAGCAGCTTTGGGGGAGCTGGCGGGACCTTAGCTGAGACCCAGTACTTC. Amino acid sequence: CASSFGGAGGTLAETQYF.

This clonotype was seen ten or more times. The rearrangement joins TRBV10-2 to TRBJ1-6; D is ambiguous. This CDR3 region has 14 residues. V was shortened by 2 bases and J by 5 bases, with 7 bases between the two germline ends. CDR1 and CDR2 (germline): WSHSY, SAAADI. The CDR3 spells CASSEVRDNSPLHF. DNA of the CDR3: TGCGCCAGCAGTGAGGTCCGAGATAATTCACCCCTCCACTTT.